These T cell receptor beta chains were read from a single sample in a study of cytomegalovirus exposure and HLA in healthy donors. Libraries were prepared by immunoSEQ multiplex PCR; TCRdb keeps only in-frame clonotypes and omits some of them. The sample has some 190,000 clones; around 87% are singletons. Sequenced input: PBMCs. Every receptor here comes from a man aged 25 to 40 in good health and CMV-seronegative. The CDR3 runs from the conserved cysteine through the conserved F or W.

j_gene: TRBJ1-6
v_gene: TRBV5-5
len: 13
CDR3aa: CASSASDNSPLHF

j_gene: TRBJ1-5
v_gene: TRBV6-6
len: 14
CDR3aa: CASSSNGGNQPQHF

j_gene: TRBJ1-5
v_gene: TRBV15
len: 13
CDR3aa: CATSIEVFRPQHF

j_gene: TRBJ1-6
v_gene: TRBV7-9
len: 17
CDR3aa: CSSSPPDREVDNSPLHF

j_gene: TRBJ2-1
v_gene: TRBV6-5
len: 15
CDR3aa: CASSETSGAWNEQFF

j_gene: TRBJ2-1
v_gene: TRBV6-4
len: 19
CDR3aa: CASSDSGLAGGSLYNEQFF

j_gene: TRBJ2-3
v_gene: TRBV15
len: 14
CDR3aa: CATSRGQNTDTQYF

j_gene: TRBJ1-4
v_gene: TRBV2
len: 14
CDR3aa: CASSEEAVFEKLFF

j_gene: TRBJ1-1
v_gene: TRBV5-5
len: 14
CDR3aa: CASSSGTANTEAFF

j_gene: TRBJ2-3
v_gene: TRBV19
len: 13
CDR3aa: CASSAQRTDTQYF

j_gene: TRBJ2-3
v_gene: TRBV27
len: 13
CDR3aa: CASLRRGGDTQYF

j_gene: TRBJ2-3
v_gene: TRBV2
len: 14
CDR3aa: CASTRLAGVDTQYF

j_gene: TRBJ2-7
v_gene: TRBV4-2
len: 15
CDR3aa: CASSRERQASYEQYF

j_gene: TRBJ2-7
v_gene: TRBV7-2
len: 15
CDR3aa: CASSLPKGGAGEQYF

j_gene: TRBJ2-2
v_gene: TRBV28
len: 14
CDR3aa: CASSQGGNTGELFF

j_gene: TRBJ2-2
v_gene: TRBV9
len: 14
CDR3aa: CASSVIANTGELFF

j_gene: TRBJ2-3
v_gene: TRBV6-1
len: 15
CDR3aa: CASSAAGTITDTQYF

j_gene: TRBJ2-2
v_gene: TRBV6-6
len: 12
CDR3aa: CASRGGTGELFF